This T cell receptor (beta chain) comes out of a study of glioma-infiltrating T cells after dendritic cell vaccination. Study-wide results and caveats: Few patients contributed both blood and tumor specimens. TCR clonality showed no direct relationship with survival.

Per the germline V gene, CDR1 is LNHDA and CDR2 is SQIVND (reference sequence). There are 15 residues in the CDR3. The junction had 8 bases not matched to a gene; V was cut back by 4 bases and J by 4 bases. As for time point: after dendritic cell vaccination, including at tumor progression/relapse. Using immunoSEQ multiplex PCR, the repertoire was profiled, and TCRdb retains in-frame clones only, with some absent. The sample carries 50,000 to 55,000 clones, about nine tenths recorded once. Details on this clone: Its specificity is not known.

The rearrangement links TRBV19 to TRBJ1-2; 8 bases line up with TRBD1. Sample: blood, taken after dendritic cell vaccination. This TCR derives from a human donor with glioblastoma. The CDR3 loop reads CASSSLRGRGYGYTF. The CDR3 nucleotides read TGTGCCAGTAGTAGTCTCAGGGGGCGAGGCTATGGCTACACCTTC.